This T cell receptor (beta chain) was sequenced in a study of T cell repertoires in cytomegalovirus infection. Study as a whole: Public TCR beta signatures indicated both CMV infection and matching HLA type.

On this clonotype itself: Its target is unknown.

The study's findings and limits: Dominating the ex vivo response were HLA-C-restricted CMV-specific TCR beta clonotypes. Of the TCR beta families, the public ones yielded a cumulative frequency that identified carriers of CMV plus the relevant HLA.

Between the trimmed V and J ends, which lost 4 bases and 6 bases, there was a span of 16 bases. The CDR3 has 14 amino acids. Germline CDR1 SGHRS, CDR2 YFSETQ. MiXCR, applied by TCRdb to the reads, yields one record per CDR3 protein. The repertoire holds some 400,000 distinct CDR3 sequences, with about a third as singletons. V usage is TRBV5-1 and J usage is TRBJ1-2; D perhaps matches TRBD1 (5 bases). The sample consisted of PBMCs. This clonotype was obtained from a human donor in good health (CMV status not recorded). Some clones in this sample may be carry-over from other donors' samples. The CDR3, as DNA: TGCGCCAGCAGCCATAGAAGCAGGGAGGATGGCTACACCTTC. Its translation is CASSHRSREDGYTF.